These 2 T cell receptor beta chains were all obtained from the same sample, sequenced in a study of low-dose radiotherapy and immunotherapy resistance in tumors. The sample's time point: before trial treatment. Priming of first-strand cDNA relied on TRAV- and TRBV-specific primers (covering alpha and beta chains). Amplification, which lasted 20 to 25 PCR cycles, used a constant-region primer and V-primer adapter to amplify TCRs. TCRdb independently ran MiXCR on the reads; one entry per CDR3 protein. The repertoire has approximately 90,000 distinct CDR3 sequences, about 18% of them found once; the top ten carry 2.8%. Here the sequenced sample was PBMCs, taken before treatment. The receptors stem from a male donor with prostate cancer.

The sample holds a few counts of this clonotype. The V and J genes are TRBV5-1 and TRBJ1-4; the D gene is possibly TRBD1 (5 bases). The CDR3 consists of 15 residues. CDR1 is SGHRS, CDR2 YFSETQ, per germline. Trimming took off 3 bases at V and 7 bases at J, with 16 bases between the two ends. This CDR3 reads CASSWGSGRGEKLFF. The CDR3 nucleotides are TGCGCCAGCAGCTGGGGGTCAGGCCGGGGTGAAAAACTGTTTTTT.

In its sample, this clonotype was seen many times. The CDR3 here is CSAESGSYEQYF. CDR3 coding DNA: TGCAGCGCTGAGTCAGGCAGCTACGAGCAGTACTTC. This chain uses TRBV29-1 with TRBJ2-7; no clear D gene. The CDR3 is 12 residues long. CDR1 and CDR2 from the germline V gene are SQVTM and ANQGSEA. Trimming took 7 bases from V and 3 from J, leaving 13 bases between them.